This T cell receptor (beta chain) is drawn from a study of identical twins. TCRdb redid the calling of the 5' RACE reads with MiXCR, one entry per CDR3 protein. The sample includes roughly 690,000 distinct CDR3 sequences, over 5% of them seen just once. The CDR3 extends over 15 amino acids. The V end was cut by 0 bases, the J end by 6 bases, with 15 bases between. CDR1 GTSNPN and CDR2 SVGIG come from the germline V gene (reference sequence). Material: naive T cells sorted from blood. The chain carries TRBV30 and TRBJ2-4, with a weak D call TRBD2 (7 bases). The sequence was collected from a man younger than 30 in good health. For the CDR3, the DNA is TGTGCCTGGAGTGTGGGGGCCAGGGAGGGAAACATTCAGTACTTC. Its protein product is CAWSVGAREGNIQYF.